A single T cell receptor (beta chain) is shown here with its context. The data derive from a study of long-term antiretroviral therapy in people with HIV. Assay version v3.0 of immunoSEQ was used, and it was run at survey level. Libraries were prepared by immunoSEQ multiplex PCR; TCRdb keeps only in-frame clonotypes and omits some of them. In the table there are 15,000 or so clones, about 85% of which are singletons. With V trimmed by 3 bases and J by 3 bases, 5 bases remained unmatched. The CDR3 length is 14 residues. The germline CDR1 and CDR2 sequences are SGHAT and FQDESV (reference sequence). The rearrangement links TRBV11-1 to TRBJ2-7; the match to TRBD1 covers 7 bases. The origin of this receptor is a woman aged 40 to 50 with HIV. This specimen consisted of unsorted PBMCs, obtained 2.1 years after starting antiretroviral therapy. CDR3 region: CASSFETGYYEQYF. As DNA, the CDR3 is TGTGCCAGCAGCTTCGAGACAGGGTACTACGAGCAGTACTTC.